This passage covers 12 T cell receptor beta chains from one sample sequenced in a study of human T cells and chemical hapten exposure. Noted time point: pre-sensitization, week 0. The treatment is: therapeutic diphenylcyclopropenone sensitization with weekly scalp DPC. A single record per CDR3 protein comes from TCRdb applying MiXCR to the RACE reads. The data contain roughly 90,000 distinct CDR3 sequences, roughly 9.1% of them singletons. The sample consisted of whole blood, taken in connection with sensitization to the hapten diphenylcyclopropenone (DPC). Receptor source: a woman aged 40 to 50 with alopecia areata. Some clones in this sample may be carry-over from other donors' samples.

This clonotype showed up many times. The rearrangement uses TRBV7-2 and TRBJ2-3, with D uncertain. Trimming removed 1 base from V and 2 bases from J, with 4 bases in between. The CDR3 consists of 13 residues. Germline CDR1 is SGHTA and CDR2 is FQGNSA. The CDR3 DNA sequence: TGTGCCAGCAGCTTAGGGGACACAGATACGCAGTATTTT. It yields the protein CASSLGDTDTQYF.

The V gene is TRBV20-1, the J gene TRBJ1-5; 8 nucleotides align to TRBD1. The V gene end was trimmed by 3 bases and the J gene end by 2 bases; junction bases not matched to a gene: 6. The germline gives CDR1 DFQATT, CDR2 SNEGSKA (reference sequence). This CDR3 is 15 amino acids long. The CDR3 sequence is CSASVTGVGNQPQHF. Written as DNA, the CDR3 is TGCAGTGCTAGTGTGACAGGGGTGGGCAATCAGCCCCAGCATTTT.

This clonotype was recorded a few times. The CDR3 loop is CATSRDHGGSGYGYTF. The CDR3, as DNA: TGTGCCACCAGCAGAGATCACGGGGGTTCAGGCTATGGCTACACCTTC. This sequence joins TRBV15 and TRBJ1-2; D perhaps matches TRBD1 (5 bases). This CDR3 has 16 residues. Germline V gene data show CDR1 as LNHNV and CDR2 as YYDKDF (reference sequence). V shed 0 bases and J shed 4 bases, with 15 bases lying between them.

This clonotype came up once. This chain connects TRBV4-3 to TRBJ2-5; D possibly corresponds to TRBD1 (5 bases). V was clipped by 0 bases and J by 6 bases, with 11 bases between them. CDR3 length: 14 residues. Germline V lookup: CDR1 LGHNA, CDR2 YSLEER. CDR3 region: CASSQEAGQKTQYF. The CDR3 bases are TGCGCCAGCAGCCAAGAGGCAGGGCAAAAGACCCAGTACTTC.

In the case of this clonotype: A much larger clone sits a single nucleotide away, making a read error possible. The rearrangement uses TRBV5-1 and TRBJ1-3; D is ambiguous. V gave up 1 base and J gave up 0 bases, with 8 bases separating them. CDR1 and CDR2 (germline): SGHRS, YFSETQ. The CDR3 is 15 amino acids. CDR3 nucleotides: TGCGCCAGCAGCTTGAGGGCAGTCTCTGGAAACACCATATATTTT. Its translation: CASSLRAVSGNTIYF.

This clonotype was seen a few times. CDR3 sequence (DNA): TGTGCCAGCAGCAAGGAGGTTTACAATGAGCAGTTCTTC. Protein product: CASSKEVYNEQFF. The chain is built from TRBV7-2 and TRBJ2-1; D possibly corresponds to TRBD2 (5 bases). V lost 5 bases to trimming and J lost 4 bases, with 9 bases between them. The germline V gene encodes CDR1 SGHTA and CDR2 FQGNSA. This CDR3 is built from 13 residues.

This clonotype has ten or more counts. The chain employs TRBV7-2 and TRBJ2-1, with TRBD1 matching over 9 bases. This CDR3 spans 15 amino acids. From germline, CDR1 is SGHTA and CDR2 FQGNSA. V dropped 1 base and J dropped 6; count of bases not matched to a gene: 4. CDR3 in amino acids: CASSLGDRARNEQFF. CDR3 sequence (DNA): TGTGCCAGCAGCTTAGGGGACAGGGCCCGCAATGAGCAGTTCTTC. The full variable domain, with the rest looked up from reference TRBV7-2 and TRBJ2-1, is GAGVSQSPSNKVTEKGKDVELRCDPISGHTALYWYRQSLGQGLEFLIYFQGNSAPDKSGLPSDRFSAERTGGSVSTLTIQRTQQEDSAVYLCASSLGDRARNEQFFGPGTRLTVL.

The J gene is TRBJ2-7, the V gene TRBV7-9; D remains unclear. Trimming shortened V by 2 bases and J by 4 bases, and 9 bases separated the two germline ends. The CDR3 sequence is 13 residues long. The germline V gene has CDR1 SEHNR and CDR2 FQNEAQ (reference sequence). CDR3 protein: CASSLIVPYEQYF. The CDR3 DNA sequence: TGTGCCAGCAGCTTAATCGTGCCGTACGAGCAGTACTTC.

The rearrangement links TRBV19 to TRBJ2-2, with no clear D. Germline loops: CDR1 LNHDA, CDR2 SQIVND (reference sequence). The CDR3 is 15 residues long. Trimming cost V 3 bases and J 1 base, with 9 bases left between them. The chain's CDR3 is CASSMGPRNTGELFF. In nucleotides, the CDR3 is TGTGCCAGTAGTATGGGTCCCAGGAACACCGGGGAGCTGTTTTTT.

V and J are TRBV6-5 and TRBJ2-1; 10 nucleotides match TRBD2. This CDR3 is 19 amino acids long. The junction had 14 bases not matched to a gene; V was cut back by 6 bases and J by 0 bases. Looked up from germline, CDR1 is MNHEY and CDR2 is SVGAGI. The CDR3 DNA sequence: TGTGCCAGCAGGACTCTTGGTGGTAGCGGGGGGCTCTCCTACAATGAGCAGTTCTTC. Protein product: CASRTLGGSGGLSYNEQFF.

Many counts were recorded for this clonotype. This chain joins TRBV6-2 or TRBV6-3 and TRBJ2-5; TRBD2 matches at 8 bases. The germline V gene has CDR1 MNHEY and CDR2 SVGEGT. The CDR3 is 14 amino acids. V was clipped by 7 bases and J by 4 bases; unmatched bases: 8. CDR3 bases: TGTGCCAGCAAGGTAGCGGGGATTCCAGAGACCCAGTACTTC. It encodes CASKVAGIPETQYF.

This clonotype was detected ten times or more. J is TRBJ1-1 and V is TRBV7-2; D unresolved. Germline V gene sequence: CDR1 SGHTA, CDR2 FQGNSA. V was clipped by 1 base and J by 12 bases, with 18 bases between them. This CDR3 has 14 residues. CDR3 nucleotides: TGTGCCAGCAGCTTAGGGGGAGGGCAAAAAGCGACTTTCTTT. This encodes CASSLGGGQKATFF.